The clone carrying this T cell receptor beta chain was observed at least ten times. The antigen remains undetermined. Reliance was placed on clinical symptoms, serum thyroxine, TRAb, thyroid ultrasound and orbital computed tomography for diagnosis. PBMCs came from over 9.5 ml of fresh peripheral blood. This record comes from a study of Graves' ophthalmopathy and Graves' hyperthyroidism. Study-wide context: Sampling took place at initial diagnosis, with peripheral blood obtained before any treatment. Study results and caveats: Ophthalmopathy was separated from stable hyperthyroidism by a 13-signature model with around 89% sensitivity and roughly 84% specificity.

Germline V gene data show CDR1 as LGHNT and CDR2 as FRNRAP. Trimming pared 9 bases from V and 1 base from J, leaving 12 bases between. The CDR3 has 13 residues. Researchers took RNA transcripts and amplified TCR beta CDR3 regions from them. Amplification began with first-round RT-PCR using HTBI primers, then second-round multiplex PCR was performed. Using its own MiXCR run on the multiplex PCR reads, TCRdb lists one record per CDR3 protein. The table records hundreds of thousands of distinct CDR3 sequences, 20% to 25% of them present only once. This sequence was found in a woman in her late teens or twenties with stable Graves' hyperthyroidism. Some clones in this sample may be carry-over from other donors' samples. This sequence joins TRBV12-5 and TRBJ1-2; D not resolved. What was sequenced was peripheral blood. CDR3: CASAGTFNYGYTF. CDR3 in DNA: TGTGCTAGCGCCGGAACATTTAACTATGGCTACACCTTC.